This T cell receptor (beta chain) emerged from a study of cytomegalovirus exposure and HLA in healthy donors. The primer mix had 60 Vbeta and 13 Jbeta primers. In the original workflow: As a later analysis found, there were about 80 million unique TCR beta chains, of which 8.5 million to 13 million were shared. Some clones are missing from TCRdb's copy, which holds only in-frame ones; the method was immunoSEQ multiplex PCR. D and trimming come from the DNA, and the V and J calls and clone size come from that table. The repertoire includes 120,000 to 150,000 clones, around 80% of them detected once, and approximately 6.3% sits in the top ten. V shed 1 base and J shed 4 bases, with 7 bases lying between them. Looked up from germline, CDR1 is SGHAT and CDR2 is FQNNGV. The CDR3 has 13 residues. On this clone itself: The antigen is not known.

Unrecorded immune exposures were likely, despite nominal health at sampling. Findings and caveats of the study: Associated with HLA alleles at 0.05 false discovery rate in a later analysis were about 17,000 TCR beta sequences. The authors excluded some V segments, including TRBV6-2 and TRBV6-3, as indistinguishable.

The sample consisted of PBMCs. This TCR was recovered from a man aged 35 to 55 in good health and CMV-seropositive. The J gene is TRBJ2-5, the V gene TRBV11-2; no definite D call. CDR3 nucleotides: TGTGCCAGCAGCTTAGGACTTCGAGAGACCCAGTACTTC. Translated: CASSLGLRETQYF.